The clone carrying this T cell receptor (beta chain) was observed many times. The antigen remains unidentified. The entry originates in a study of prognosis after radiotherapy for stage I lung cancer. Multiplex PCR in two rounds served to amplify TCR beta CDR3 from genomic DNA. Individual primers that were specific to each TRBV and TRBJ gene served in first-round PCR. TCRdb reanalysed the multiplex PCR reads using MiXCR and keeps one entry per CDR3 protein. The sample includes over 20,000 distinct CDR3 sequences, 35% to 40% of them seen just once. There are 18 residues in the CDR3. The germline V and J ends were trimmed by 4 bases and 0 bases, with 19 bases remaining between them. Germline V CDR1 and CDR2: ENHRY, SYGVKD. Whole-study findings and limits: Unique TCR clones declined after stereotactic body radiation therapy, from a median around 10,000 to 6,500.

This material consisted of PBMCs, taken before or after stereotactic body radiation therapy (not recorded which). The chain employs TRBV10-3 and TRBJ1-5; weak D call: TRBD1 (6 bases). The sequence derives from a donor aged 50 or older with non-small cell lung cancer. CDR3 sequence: CAISGGSQTGYSNQPQHF. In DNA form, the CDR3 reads TGTGCCATCAGTGGGGGGTCCCAGACAGGATATAGCAATCAGCCCCAGCATTTT.